This paragraph reports one T cell receptor beta chain. What antigen it recognizes has not been identified. No much larger clonotype is one base removed from it; base qualities were not supplied. The data stem from a study of blood T cells in healthy people across ages (dated by TCRdb to about 2015). Regarding the research as a whole: In model experiments, template switching captured roughly one uniquely barcoded TCR beta cDNA molecule for every two T cells. The donors were divided into four age groups: young (average around 16 years), middle-aged (about 41), aged (approximately 62) and long-lived (about 90). For two donors (one aged 18 to 30 and one aged 80 or older), the study analyzed two additional independent replicas of 1 million unique cDNA reads from the same blood draw. To avoid experimental bias, donors of different ages were distributed randomly across sequencing lanes. The study measured age-related changes in TCR beta repertoire diversity using deep sequencing normalized with unique cDNA molecular identifiers.

On the study overall, not on this receptor specifically: As age increased, observed TCR beta diversity per million T cells dropped in a roughly linear way, and a significant reduction was already evident by age about 36. Estimates of total diversity based on one million sequenced T cells were considered lower bounds and underestimates. There was a strong correlation between observed TCR beta diversity and the percentage of naive T cells measured by flow cytometry. Because profiling used bulk unsorted PBMCs, naive and antigen-experienced compartments could not be compared conclusively. Compared with the aged group, the long-lived group had more naive CD4+ T cells, fewer expanded clones and increased TCR diversity, suggesting age selection. The CMV infection status of donors was not known, potentially confounding age-related changes in expanded clonotypes.

The donors were roughly 40 Caucasian individuals from Russia, aged roughly 6 to 90 years, who were systemically healthy. Each donor gave ten milliliters of peripheral blood, collected into EDTA-treated Vacutainer tubes. Ficoll-Paque density-gradient centrifugation was used to isolate PBMCs, with at least 7 million per sample. Trizol reagent was used to extract total RNA from PBMCs, with at least 5.5 micrograms per sample. For every donor, an aliquot of PBMCs went through flow cytometry to measure the percentages of naive CD45RAhigh/CD27high T cells. The CDR3 sequence holds 18 residues, the cysteine and phenylalanine included. The read is trimmed to its CDR3 DNA, 54 bases read in frame from base 1. V loses 0 bases, J loses 5 bases, and the germline ends lie 21 bases apart. As encoded in the germline V gene, CDR1 is SGHRS while CDR2 is YFSETQ. The method was 5' RACE. The data were produced on an Illumina HiSeq 2500. A second PCR of roughly 6 to 12 cycles was performed with a sample-barcoded 5' primer and a J-beta primer mix. A template-switch 5' adaptor carrying 12 random nucleotides introduced a unique molecular identifier onto each TCR beta cDNA molecule. Each sample yielded at least 2.5 million CDR3-containing paired-end reads. First-strand cDNA was synthesized from all RNA with the Mint cDNA synthesis kit, primed by a TRBC-specific oligonucleotide. All cDNA was treated with uracil-DNA glycosylase and then went through a first 18-cycle PCR with the universal primers M1SS and BC2_uni_R. The published analysis was carried out like this. Normalization of each sample was performed by random selection of 1 million high-quality reads, each carrying a distinct molecular identifier. Reads sharing molecular identifiers were discarded rather than binned into consensus sequences. CDR3 identification, clonotype clustering and error correction used MiTCR with a Q25 quality threshold and the strictest error-elimination algorithm. A nonparametric unseen species model using Euler transformation provided a lower-bound estimate of total TCR beta diversity. TCRdb took the public reads, trimmed them with fastp at Q25, ran MiXCR for clone calling and kept in-frame beta chains. Each record represents a unique CDR3 protein, reported with the most common genes and DNA among its rows. The V and J calls and clone size come from TCRdb's table, not from the authors' own analysis. In this sample the table shows over 600,000 distinct CDR3 sequences, more than 50% of which occur a single time. The ten largest clones capture around 25% of the sample.

This clonotype was obtained from a man aged 40-49 years in good health. The V and J genes are TRBV5-1 and TRBJ2-1; TRBD1 is possibly the D segment (5 matching bases). Sequences were obtained from blood. The CDR3 in this case is CASSLEGDSFLVDNEQFF. The DNA reads TGCGCCAGCAGCTTGGAGGGTGACAGTTTTTTAGTGGACAATGAGCAGTTCTTC.